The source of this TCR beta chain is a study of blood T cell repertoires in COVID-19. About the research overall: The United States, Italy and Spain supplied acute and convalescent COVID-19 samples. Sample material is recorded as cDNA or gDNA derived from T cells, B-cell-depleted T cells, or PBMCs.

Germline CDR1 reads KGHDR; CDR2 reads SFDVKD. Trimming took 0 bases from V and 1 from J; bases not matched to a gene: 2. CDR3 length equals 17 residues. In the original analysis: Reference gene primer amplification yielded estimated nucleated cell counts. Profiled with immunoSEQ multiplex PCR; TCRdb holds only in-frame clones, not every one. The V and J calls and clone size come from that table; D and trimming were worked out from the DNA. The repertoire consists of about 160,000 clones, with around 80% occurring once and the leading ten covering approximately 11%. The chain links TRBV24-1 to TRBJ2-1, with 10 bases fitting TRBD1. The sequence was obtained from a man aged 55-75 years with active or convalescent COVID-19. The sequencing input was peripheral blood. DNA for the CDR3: TGTGCCACCAGTGATTTGAGGACAGGGGGGTCCTACAATGAGCAGTTCTTC. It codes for CATSDLRTGGSYNEQFF.